Following are 29 T cell receptor beta chains from one sample sequenced in a study of T-cell reconstitution after alpha-beta-depleted transplantation in children. The TCRbeta library was prepared with unique molecular identifiers. TCRdb re-called the PCR reads through MiXCR, storing one row per CDR3 protein. The repertoire holds around 450,000 distinct CDR3 sequences, with 15% to 20% as singletons. The sequencing here drew on PBMCs, mostly from graft donor cells, taken 360 days after TCRalphabeta/CD19-depleted stem cell transplant. These TCRs come from a boy less than two years old who had a stem cell transplant for Wiskott-Aldrich syndrome, so the T cells may come from the graft donor.

This clonotype was seen ten or more times. This sequence joins TRBV4-3 and TRBJ2-1, with 13 bases fitting TRBD2. The germline gives CDR1 LGHNA, CDR2 YSLEER. The V and J ends lost 0 bases and 9 bases, in that order; junction bases with no gene match: 5. The CDR3 length is 16 residues. The CDR3 coding sequence is TGCGCCAGCAGCCAAGAGGGGGGACTAGCGGGAACTGAGCAGTTCTTC. Protein: CASSQEGGLAGTEQFF.

The chain's CDR3 is CASSLRAGSTDTQYF. The CDR3 nucleotides are TGCGCCAGCAGCCTCCGAGCGGGGAGCACAGATACGCAGTATTTT. The V and J genes are TRBV4-1 and TRBJ2-3, with TRBD2 matching 7 bases. Germline CDR1 MGHRA, CDR2 YSYEKL. V lost 4 bases, J lost 0 bases, and 4 bases stayed unmatched. The CDR3 has 15 residues.

The rearrangement joins TRBV12-3 or TRBV12-4 to TRBJ1-5; 8 nucleotides line up with TRBD1. This CDR3 is 13 amino acids long. Trimming took 6 bases from V and 7 from J; bases not matched to a gene: 5. The CDR3 here is CASRQGGTQPQHF. The CDR3 DNA follows: TGTGCCAGCAGACAGGGGGGGACCCAGCCCCAGCATTTT.

This clonotype has more than one count but fewer than ten. The chain recombines TRBV5-1 with TRBJ1-5; maybe TRBD1 (5 bases). V shed 3 bases and J shed 4 bases, with 11 bases lying between them. The germline gives CDR1 SGHRS, CDR2 YFSETQ. The CDR3 runs to 14 residues. In DNA form, the CDR3 reads TGCGCCAGCAGCTCCGGGGGGTCTAATCAGCCCCAGCATTTT. Its protein is CASSSGGSNQPQHF.

This clonotype appeared a few times. The chain has TRBV21-1 and TRBJ2-1; TRBD2 is the table's D call, not checked against the DNA. TRBV21-1 is flagged as a pseudogene. The CDR3 consists of 15 residues. The chain's CDR3 is CASSKGGDWNNEQFF. The CDR3, as DNA: TGTGCCAGCAGCAAAGGCGGGGACTGGAACAATGAGCAGTTCTTC.

The chain is built from TRBV5-6 and TRBJ2-1, with 12 nucleotides matching TRBD1. This CDR3 spans 17 amino acids. Germline loops: CDR1 SGHDT, CDR2 YYEEEE. V shed 0 bases and J 7 bases; nucleotides not matched to a gene: 8. CDR3 residues: CASSLGLGQGAGNEQFF. DNA for the CDR3: TGTGCCAGCAGCTTGGGATTGGGACAGGGGGCGGGGAATGAGCAGTTCTTC.

At least ten counts were recorded for this clonotype. The gene calls are TRBV9 and TRBJ2-1, with TRBD2 matching 13 bases. This CDR3 is built from 16 residues. V lost 3 bases and J lost 4; bases outside the gene matches: 4. Germline V gene lookup returns CDR1 SGDLS and CDR2 YYNGEE. For the CDR3, the DNA is TGTGCCAGCAGCGGGACTAGCGGGAGTGGGTACAATGAGCAGTTCTTC. Amino acids: CASSGTSGSGYNEQFF.

This clonotype has only a few counts. The genes are TRBV7-9 and TRBJ2-7, with D perhaps given as TRBD1 or TRBD2 (5 bases each). Trimming shortened V by 3 bases and J by 3 bases, and 12 bases separated the two germline ends. Germline CDR1 reads SEHNR; CDR2 reads FQNEAQ (reference sequence). This CDR3 region has 14 residues. The CDR3 reads CASSFTGRNYEQYF. The CDR3 nucleotides are TGTGCCAGCAGCTTCACGGGACGGAACTACGAGCAGTACTTC.

This clonotype was detected only a few times. V and J are TRBV18 and TRBJ2-1; 8 bases line up with TRBD1. The J segment lost 1 base and the V segment lost 3 bases, leaving 8 bases of the junction unmatched. The CDR3 runs 17 residues. Germline CDR1 KGHSH, CDR2 LQKENI. CDR3 DNA: TGTGCCAGCTCACCGTACGCAGGGGGCCTATCCTACAATGAGCAGTTCTTC. This sequence encodes CASSPYAGGLSYNEQFF.

The chain links TRBV10-3 to TRBJ2-5; the match to TRBD2 covers 13 bases. The CDR3 totals 16 residues. J was trimmed by 3 bases and V by 4 bases; bases with no gene match: 5. Per germline, CDR1 ENHRY and CDR2 SYGVKD. Written as DNA, the CDR3 is TGTGCCATCAGTGCCGGACTAGCGGGAGTGGAAGAGACCCAGTACTTC. Residues: CAISAGLAGVEETQYF.

V gene TRBV28 combines with J gene TRBJ2-5; no clear D. The CDR3 sequence is 11 residues long. Germline values: CDR1 MDHEN, CDR2 SYDVKM. The V and J ends lost 7 bases and 5 bases respectively, with 8 bases between them. Here the CDR3 DNA reads TGTGCCAGCAACCTTGGGGAGACCCAGTACTTC. It encodes CASNLGETQYF. The complete variable domain, with remaining parts taken from reference TRBV28 and TRBJ2-5, reads DVKVTQSSRYLVKRTGEKVFLECVQDMDHENMFWYRQDPGLGLRLIYFSYDVKMKEKGDIPEGYSVSREKKERFSLILESASTNQTSMYLCASNLGETQYFGPGTRLLVL.

The chain employs TRBV20-1 and TRBJ1-1; D is unclear. Looked up from germline, CDR1 is DFQATT and CDR2 is SNEGSKA (reference sequence). V lost 1 base, J lost 0 bases, and 6 bases lay in between. The CDR3 sequence is 13 residues long. The CDR3 DNA sequence: TGCAGTGCTAGAGGCGGACTGAACACTGAAGCTTTCTTT. Amino acids: CSARGGLNTEAFF.

J is TRBJ2-2 and V is TRBV2; D possibly uses TRBD1 or TRBD2 (5 bases each). V was pared by 10 bases and J by 2 bases, with 29 bases between. Germline CDR1 reads SNHLY; CDR2 reads FYNNEI. The CDR3 spans 19 residues. CDR3 sequence: CAIPVSTNEGILNTGELFF. The CDR3, as DNA: TGTGCCATCCCAGTTTCTACTAATGAGGGGATTTTAAACACCGGGGAGCTGTTTTTT.

This clonotype was observed a handful of times. The rearrangement uses TRBV7-2 and TRBJ2-4; D is uncertain. The germline gives CDR1 SGHTA, CDR2 FQGNSA. The V end lost 0 bases, the J end lost 1 base, and 13 bases lay between the germline ends. The CDR3 covers 17 residues. CDR3 nucleotide sequence: TGTGCCAGCAGCTTAGCGGTAGGGTCCCGGGCCAAAAACATTCAGTACTTC. Residues: CASSLAVGSRAKNIQYF.

This clonotype was observed a few times. The CDR3 loop is CASSRGYRELDPTLYEQYF. CDR3 nucleotides: TGTGCCAGCAGTCGTGGCTACAGGGAACTCGACCCCACACTATACGAGCAGTACTTC. The rearrangement links TRBV6-1 to TRBJ2-7, with D possibly being TRBD1 (6 bases). The V gene's germline CDR1 is MNHNS and CDR2 SASEGT. This CDR3 comprises 19 residues. V dropped 5 bases and J dropped 4 bases, with 30 bases sitting between them.

This clonotype came up a few times. The chain combines TRBV7-2 with TRBJ2-5; D gene uncertain. Germline V gene lookup returns CDR1 SGHTA and CDR2 FQGNSA. The ends were cut back, 2 bases at V and 2 bases at J, with 18 bases in the middle. The CDR3 contains 17 residues. CDR3 bases: TGTGCCAGCAGCTTACAGGCAGGCTCGCACCCACAAGAGACCCAGTACTTC. Amino acid sequence: CASSLQAGSHPQETQYF.

The chain joins TRBV6-2 or TRBV6-3 to TRBJ1-1; perhaps TRBD1 as D (5 bases). V lost 4 bases and J lost 0, with 12 bases in between. The CDR3 is made up of 15 amino acids. Germline V gives CDR1 MNHEY, CDR2 SVGEGT. CDR3 region: CASSLARAMNTEAFF. CDR3 DNA sequence: TGTGCCAGCAGTTTGGCCAGGGCCATGAACACTGAAGCTTTCTTT.

This clonotype has just a few counts. This rearrangement joins TRBV10-3 to TRBJ2-7; TRBD2 matches at 9 bases. V dropped 4 bases and J dropped 3; count of bases not matched to a gene: 4. The CDR3 is 14 amino acids. CDR1 and CDR2 (germline): ENHRY, SYGVKD. Here the CDR3 DNA reads TGTGCCATCAGTGGAGGGACTAGCCTCTACGAGCAGTACTTC. Amino acids: CAISGGTSLYEQYF.

This clonotype was observed many times. The rearrangement joins TRBV7-9 to TRBJ2-1; no firm D call. The CDR3 totals 14 residues. Germline V gene data show CDR1 as SEHNR and CDR2 as FQNEAQ (reference sequence). With 4 bases removed from V and 2 bases from J, the gap between germline ends came to 9 bases. CDR3 protein: CASSYLGPYNEQFF. The CDR3 DNA sequence: TGTGCCAGCAGCTACCTAGGCCCCTACAATGAGCAGTTCTTC.

This chain uses TRBV12-3 or TRBV12-4 with TRBJ2-5; 11 bases are a match to TRBD1. There are 16 residues in the CDR3. With 8 bases clipped from V and 5 bases from J, the junction kept 13 bases outside the gene matches. Written as DNA, the CDR3 is TGTGCCAGCTCAAGACCGGGACAGGGGGAGGAGGAGACCCAGTACTTC. Translation: CASSRPGQGEEETQYF.

The gene calls are TRBV5-4 and TRBJ1-2, with D uncertain. Trimming shortened V by 4 bases and J by 4 bases, and 8 bases separated the two germline ends. Germline assignment: CDR1 SGHNT and CDR2 YYREEE (reference sequence). The CDR3 is 12 residues long. CDR3 sequence reads: CASSRTFYGYTF. CDR3 in DNA: TGTGCCAGCAGCCGGACCTTCTATGGCTACACCTTC.

This chain links TRBV12-3 or TRBV12-4 with TRBJ1-2; possibly TRBD1 for D (5 bases). The CDR3 has 14 amino acids. With 7 bases removed from V and 7 bases from J, the gap between germline ends came to 19 bases. CDR3 sequence: CASTTISGVAGYTF. Written as DNA, the CDR3 is TGTGCCAGCACCACCATTTCGGGGGTAGCTGGCTACACCTTC.

A few counts support this clonotype. V and J are TRBV7-8 and TRBJ1-2; D is unclear. CDR1 is SGHVS, CDR2 FQNEAQ, per germline. V lost 1 base and J lost 3, with 9 bases in between. The CDR3 extends over 14 amino acids. The CDR3 coding sequence is TGTGCCAGCAGCTTAGGAGGCGGCGACTATGGCTACACCTTC. This codes for CASSLGGGDYGYTF.

This clonotype was seen only a few times. The chain joins TRBV10-2 to TRBJ2-4; TRBD1 agrees at 8 bases. V trimming: 2 bases; J trimming: 6 bases; junction bases outside the gene matches: 3. CDR1 is WSHSY and CDR2 is SAAADI in the germline V gene. There are 14 residues in the CDR3. CDR3 coding DNA: TGCGCCAGCAGTGAGCGGACAGGGACAAACATTCAGTACTTC. Its translation is CASSERTGTNIQYF.

The chain uses TRBV29-1 and TRBJ2-4, with D perhaps TRBD2 (6 bases). The CDR3 loop spans 15 amino acids. Germline V CDR1 and CDR2: SQVTM, ANQGSEA. V gave up 0 bases and J gave up 1 base, with 10 bases separating them. The DNA of the CDR3 is TGCAGCGTTGAAGAGGTGGCGGGGGCCAAAAACATTCAGTACTTC. It encodes CSVEEVAGAKNIQYF. The full variable domain, in which reference TRBV29-1 and TRBJ2-4 provide the parts outside the CDR3, is SAVISQKPSRDICQRGTSLTIQCQVDSQVTMMFWYRQQPGQSLTLIATANQGSEATYESGFVIDKFPISRPNLTFSTLTVSNMSPEDSSIYLCSVEEVAGAKNIQYFGAGTRLSVL.

This clonotype was seen a handful of times. CDR3 in amino acids: CASSQVVGTQETQYF. CDR3 DNA sequence: TGTGCCAGCAGCCAAGTGGTCGGGACTCAAGAGACCCAGTACTTC. The chain joins TRBV14 to TRBJ2-5, with D tentatively TRBD2 (6 bases). Germline assignment: CDR1 SGHDN and CDR2 FVKESK. V gave up 1 base and J gave up 2 bases, with 11 bases separating them. The CDR3 runs 15 residues.

The sample holds a few counts of this clonotype. The chain has TRBV12-3 or TRBV12-4 and TRBJ2-3, with D uncertain. Between the trimmed V and J ends, which lost 7 bases and 6 bases, there was a span of 14 bases. The length of the CDR3 is 13 residues. The CDR3 protein is CASTHLPRDTQYF. The CDR3 bases are TGTGCCAGCACCCACCTTCCTAGGGATACGCAGTATTTT.

This clonotype was recorded once. Given the absence of the conserved phenylalanine or tryptophan at the CDR3 end, a read error is likely. The chain joins TRBV12-3 or TRBV12-4 to TRBJ2-5, with D unclear. V lost 2 bases and J lost 3, with 19 bases in between. This CDR3 has 17 residues. CDR3 DNA sequence: TGTGCCAGCAGTTTATGGGTGTTCCGTCAGTCCGAAGAGACCCAGTACTTA. It codes for CASSLWVFRQSEETQYL.

V is TRBV13 and J is TRBJ2-3, with TRBD1 as a possible D gene (5 bases). CDR1 and CDR2 (germline): PRHDT, FYEKMQ (reference sequence). CDR3 length equals 16 residues. V lost 4 bases, J lost 2 bases, and 16 bases lay in between. In DNA, the CDR3 is TGTGCCAGCAGCTCCAGACAGAAAGGATACACAGATACGCAGTATTTT. It yields the protein CASSSRQKGYTDTQYF.